One sample yielded the 18 T cell receptor beta chains listed below, sequenced in a study of Tregs in tolerant kidney transplant recipients. The repertoire was sequenced with immunoSEQ multiplex PCR; TCRdb's copy has only in-frame clones and lacks some. The table shows over 50,000 clones, with around 88% occurring only once. Sequencing input: CD4+ T cells from blood. The receptors originated from a human donor in good health.

In its sample, this clone was seen once. The genes are TRBV19 and TRBJ1-1; a possible D gene is TRBD1 (5 bases). The CDR3 covers 13 residues. Germline CDR1 reads LNHDA; CDR2 reads SQIVND (reference sequence). V was shortened by 5 bases and J by 1 base, with 8 bases between the two germline ends. This CDR3 reads CASSATGNTEAFF. The CDR3 DNA sequence: TGTGCCAGTAGTGCAACAGGGAACACTGAAGCTTTCTTT.

The rearrangement joins TRBV15 to TRBJ2-3, with TRBD1 matching over 10 bases. The CDR3 sequence is 13 residues long. Germline V gene sequence: CDR1 LNHNV, CDR2 YYDKDF (reference sequence). V lost 5 bases and J lost 5; bases outside the gene matches: 1. The CDR3 DNA reads TGTGCCACCAGCGGGGACAGGGGAGATACGCAGTATTTT. It codes for CATSGDRGDTQYF.

The genes are TRBV5-1 and TRBJ2-3; no definite D call. Germline V gene data show CDR1 as SGHRS and CDR2 as YFSETQ. The CDR3 covers 13 residues. V was trimmed by 3 bases and J by 1 base, leaving 6 bases between them. The CDR3 DNA follows: TGCGCCAGCAGCTACGACGGCACAGATACGCAGTATTTT. This encodes CASSYDGTDTQYF.

This clone came up a few times. This chain connects TRBV7-2 to TRBJ2-7; TRBD2 matches 8 bases. V was clipped by 1 base and J by 2 bases; unmatched bases: 7. Germline lookup yields CDR1 SGHTA and CDR2 FQGNSA. This CDR3 contains 16 residues. The DNA for the CDR3 is TGTGCCAGCAGCTTAGGGGGTAGCGGGGCGACCTACGAGCAGTACTTC. Residues: CASSLGGSGATYEQYF.

This chain joins TRBV25-1 and TRBJ2-5, with 10 positions matching TRBD2. V gave up 5 bases and J gave up 5 bases; unmatched junction bases: 8. CDR3 length: 15 amino acids. CDR1 MGHDK and CDR2 SYGVNS come from the germline V gene. CDR3: CASSPLAGVRETQYF. CDR3 sequence (DNA): TGTGCCAGCAGTCCTCTAGCGGGGGTTAGGGAGACCCAGTACTTC.

This clone was observed a few times. The rearrangement joins TRBV19 to TRBJ2-7; D might be TRBD1 or TRBD2, each matching 6 bases. The CDR3 runs to 16 residues. Trimming cost V 1 base and J 7 bases, with 20 bases left between them. Germline V gene lookup returns CDR1 LNHDA and CDR2 SQIVND (reference sequence). The CDR3 loop is CASSIGAGTGTWEQYF. The CDR3 region has the DNA TGTGCCAGTAGTATAGGCGCCGGGACTGGGACATGGGAGCAGTACTTC.

There are a few counts of this clone. The CDR3 nucleotides are TGCGCCAGCAGCGACCGGGGTAACACCGGGGAGCTGTTTTTT. Its protein is CASSDRGNTGELFF. The genes are TRBV4-1 and TRBJ2-2; tentatively, D is TRBD2 (5 bases). This CDR3 region has 14 residues. V was shortened by 5 bases and J by 2 bases, with 9 bases between the two germline ends. In germline, CDR1 is MGHRA, CDR2 YSYEKL.

The chain couples TRBV18 to TRBJ2-4; weak D call: TRBD2 (6 bases). The CDR3 loop spans 15 amino acids. The V gene's germline CDR1 is KGHSH and CDR2 LQKENI. Trimming cost V 3 bases and J 7 bases, with 16 bases left between them. The CDR3 coding sequence is TGTGCCAGCTCACCTCTAGCCGGGGGTTTCAACATTCAGTACTTC. This encodes CASSPLAGGFNIQYF.

V gene TRBV19 combines with J gene TRBJ2-1; no clear D. The germline V and J ends were trimmed by 3 bases and 5 bases, with 17 bases remaining between them. The CDR3 covers 16 residues. The germline CDR1 and CDR2 sequences are LNHDA and SQIVND (reference sequence). The CDR3 region is CASSISHQVLNNEQFF. The CDR3 region has the DNA TGTGCCAGTAGTATTAGTCACCAGGTTCTTAACAATGAGCAGTTCTTC.

This chain joins TRBV7-2 and TRBJ2-5; 8 bases are a match to TRBD2. There are 15 residues in the CDR3. The germline V gene encodes CDR1 SGHTA and CDR2 FQGNSA. After removal of 5 bases from V and 5 bases from J, the junction contained 10 bases not matched to a gene. As DNA, the CDR3 is TGTGCCAGCAGCCCCATAGCGGGAACGGGGGAGACCCAGTACTTC. Translated: CASSPIAGTGETQYF.

The chain couples TRBV9 to TRBJ2-2, with 7 bases aligning to TRBD1. Germline-derived CDR1 and CDR2 are SGDLS and YYNGEE. With V trimmed by 0 bases and J by 2 bases, 7 bases remained unmatched. This CDR3 is 17 amino acids long. The chain's CDR3 is CASSVEAGGANTGELFF. CDR3 bases: TGTGCCAGCAGCGTAGAGGCAGGGGGAGCCAACACCGGGGAGCTGTTTTTT.

The genes are TRBV6-6 and TRBJ1-2; tentatively, D is TRBD1 (5 bases). The CDR3 has 13 amino acids. The ends were cut back, 0 bases at V and 14 bases at J, with 16 bases in the middle. Germline V CDR1 and CDR2: MNHNY, SVGAGI (reference sequence). The CDR3 region has the DNA TGTGCCAGCAGTTACTCGCGGGCAGGGCCCTTGACCTTC. Amino acid sequence: CASSYSRAGPLTF.

The rearrangement uses TRBV7-5 and TRBJ1-2. TRBV7-5 is marked as a pseudogene. This CDR3 is built from 10 residues. The CDR3 nucleotides are TGTGCCAGAAGCATTCCTAGTTACACCTTC. It encodes CARSIPSYTF.

The chain has TRBV11-3 and TRBJ2-5; 10 bases are shared with TRBD2. Germline V CDR1 and CDR2: SGHNT, YENEEA. V lost 5 bases to trimming and J lost 5 bases; unmatched junction nucleotides: 11. CDR3 length: 16 amino acids. CDR3 protein: CASSPPGLAGEETQYF. The CDR3, as DNA: TGTGCCAGCAGCCCTCCCGGGCTAGCGGGAGAGGAGACCCAGTACTTC.

This clone appeared a few times. The chain couples TRBV19 to TRBJ2-3; D may be TRBD2 (6 bases). The CDR3 runs to 14 residues. V was pared by 5 bases and J by 1 base, with 10 bases between. Germline V gene sequence: CDR1 LNHDA, CDR2 SQIVND (reference sequence). CDR3 in DNA: TGTGCCAGTAGTCCGGGACTGGGCACAGATACGCAGTATTTT. Residues: CASSPGLGTDTQYF.

CDR3 nucleotide sequence: TGCGCCAGCAGCCAAGATGTCAGGGTGAGGGCTTTCTTT. Its translation: CASSQDVRVRAFF. This chain connects TRBV4-3 to TRBJ1-1, with D perhaps TRBD1 (5 bases). CDR1 and CDR2 (germline): LGHNA, YSLEER. With 0 bases removed from V and 11 bases from J, the gap between germline ends came to 13 bases. This CDR3 has 13 residues.

As DNA, the CDR3 is TGTGCCAGCAGGTCGACTCCAGGGATCAATGAAAAACTGTTTTTT. This sequence encodes CASRSTPGINEKLFF. The chain joins TRBV7-2 to TRBJ1-4; possible D gene TRBD1, 5 bases. The CDR3 spans 15 residues. Looked up from germline, CDR1 is SGHTA and CDR2 is FQGNSA. The V end lost 6 bases, the J end lost 5 bases, and 16 bases lay between the germline ends. The full variable domain, in which reference TRBV7-2 and TRBJ1-4 provide the parts outside the CDR3, is GAGVSQSPSNKVTEKGKDVELRCDPISGHTALYWYRQSLGQGLEFLIYFQGNSAPDKSGLPSDRFSAERTGGSVSTLTIQRTQQEDSAVYLCASRSTPGINEKLFFGSGTQLSVL.

V gene TRBV1 combines with J gene TRBJ2-2; the D segment call TRBD2 is taken from the table without a DNA check. TRBV1 has pseudogene status. The CDR3 loop spans 16 amino acids. CDR3 residues: CTSSRDFRGNPGELFF. The CDR3 nucleotides read TGCACCAGCAGCCGAGACTTCAGAGGGAACCCCGGGGAGCTGTTTTTT.